Below are 11 T cell receptor beta chains sequenced from a single sample in a study of blood T cell repertoires in COVID-19. Measured with immunoSEQ multiplex PCR; TCRdb has only the in-frame clones, and not every one. In the table there are about 250,000 clones, about nine tenths of which are singletons. Input material: peripheral blood. These receptors all come from a woman aged 55-69 years who had recovered from COVID-19.

The chain couples TRBV19 to TRBJ1-4; 8 nucleotides agree with TRBD1. The CDR3 runs to 16 residues. J lost 4 bases, V lost 6 bases, and 10 bases had no gene match. CDR1 and CDR2 (germline): LNHDA, SQIVND (reference sequence). The CDR3 sequence is CASSRGQGYDNEKLFF. DNA for the CDR3: TGTGCCAGTAGCCGTGGACAGGGCTACGATAATGAAAAACTGTTTTTT.

The chain couples TRBV3-1 (or the pseudogene TRBV3-2) to TRBJ1-2; D may be TRBD1 (6 bases). CDR1 and CDR2 from the germline V gene are LGHDT and YNNKEL (reference sequence). The V and J ends lost 1 base and 8 bases respectively, with 14 bases between them. The CDR3 covers 14 residues. The CDR3 DNA sequence: TGTGCCAGCAGCCAAGTGGGAGGGGGTCCGGGCTACACCTTC. This sequence encodes CASSQVGGGPGYTF.

CDR3 nucleotides: TGTGCCAGCAGCTTGGTTGGCCAGAATTCACCCCTCCACTTT. Translated: CASSLVGQNSPLHF. This chain connects TRBV5-4 to TRBJ1-6; D unresolved. This CDR3 has 14 residues. The germline gives CDR1 SGHNT, CDR2 YYREEE (reference sequence). V lost 0 bases and J lost 7, with 8 bases in between.

The chain combines TRBV9 with TRBJ2-1, with D possibly being TRBD2 (6 bases). The CDR3 covers 15 residues. Germline lookup yields CDR1 SGDLS and CDR2 YYNGEE. With 4 bases removed from V and 7 bases from J, the gap between germline ends came to 18 bases. The DNA of the CDR3 is TGTGCCAGCAGCCTGGGGGTGACTAGTATGAATGAGCAGTTCTTC. It translates to CASSLGVTSMNEQFF.

V gene TRBV16 combines with J gene TRBJ2-5; D may be TRBD1 (6 bases). Germline V lookup: CDR1 KGHSY, CDR2 FQNENV. The CDR3 covers 13 residues. The V gene lost 4 bases and the J gene lost 9 bases, with 15 bases spanning the gap. The CDR3 DNA is TGTGCCAGCAGCCTGGGACACTCCGGGGCCCAGTACTTC. It encodes CASSLGHSGAQYF.

This clone appeared once. The V and J genes are TRBV3-1 (or the pseudogene TRBV3-2) and TRBJ1-3, with D possibly TRBD1 on 6 matching bases. This CDR3 contains 15 residues. Germline loops: CDR1 LGHDT, CDR2 YNNKEL (reference sequence). V lost 1 base to trimming and J lost 0 bases, with 7 bases between them. The DNA for the CDR3 is TGTGCCAGCAGCCAAGGGACAGCCTCTGGAAACACCATATATTTT. Encoded protein: CASSQGTASGNTIYF.

The chain links TRBV27 to TRBJ2-7; TRBD2 is a possible D gene (7 bases). The CDR3 extends over 16 amino acids. CDR1 MNHEY and CDR2 SMNVEV come from the germline V gene (reference sequence). V was trimmed by 5 bases and J by 9 bases, leaving 26 bases between them. Here the CDR3 DNA reads TGTGCCAGCAGTCAACTGGGTCGGGGGGCCGGGTTTGGGCAGTACTTC. The encoded protein is CASSQLGRGAGFGQYF.

This chain uses TRBV4-1 with TRBJ1-1; no reliable D call. The CDR3 is 16 residues long. V was clipped by 1 base and J by 0 bases, with 12 bases between them. The germline gives CDR1 MGHRA, CDR2 YSYEKL. This CDR3 is CASSQALDTLNTEAFF. DNA for the CDR3: TGCGCCAGCAGCCAAGCTCTTGACACCTTGAACACTGAAGCTTTCTTT.

The chain combines TRBV6-5 with TRBJ2-7; no clear D. V was trimmed by 8 bases and J by 6 bases, leaving 17 bases between them. Germline CDR1 reads MNHEY; CDR2 reads SVGAGI. The CDR3 is made up of 13 amino acids. The CDR3 spells CASRRSPSAEQYF. CDR3 nucleotides: TGTGCCAGCCGTCGGTCGCCGTCCGCCGAGCAGTACTTC.

Turning to this clone: A single base separates this from a much larger clone, so it may be a read error. This rearrangement joins TRBV7-9 to TRBJ1-1; D remains unclear. CDR3 size: 13 residues. Germline V gene data show CDR1 as SEHNR and CDR2 as FQNEAQ (reference sequence). V lost 1 base, J lost 1 base, and 4 bases lay in between. DNA for the CDR3: TGTGCCAGCAGCTTAGGACAGAACACTGAAGCTTTCTTT. Amino acids: CASSLGQNTEAFF.

V and J are TRBV6-1 and TRBJ2-2; D is undetermined. CDR1 is MNHNS, CDR2 SASEGT, per germline. Between the trimmed V and J ends, which lost 2 bases and 2 bases, there was a span of 6 bases. This CDR3 has 14 residues. The CDR3 loop reads CASSEQSNTGELFF. CDR3 DNA sequence: TGTGCCAGCAGTGAACAGTCCAACACCGGGGAGCTGTTTTTT.